This TCR beta chain originates from a study of cytomegalovirus exposure and HLA in healthy donors. General observations from the study: Previously analyzed data showed that most TCR beta V segments were productive at a frequency of about 87% or about 30%.

A remark on this clone: As yet, its antigen is unknown.

The PCR employed 60 Vbeta primers together with 13 Jbeta primers. Clones were read by immunoSEQ multiplex PCR, and TCRdb kept only the in-frame ones, dropping some. The table shows roughly 130,000 clones, with around 80% occurring only once. The CDR3 has 16 residues. V lost 4 bases and J lost 0; bases outside the gene matches: 9. Per the germline V gene, CDR1 is SGHDT and CDR2 is YYEEEE. Sequenced sample: PBMCs. The TCR originated in a boy aged 2 to 10 in good health and CMV-seronegative. The chain links TRBV5-6 to TRBJ2-5; 7 positions agree with TRBD1. In DNA form, the CDR3 reads TGTGCCAGCAGCCCGGCACCGGGACAGTACCAAGAGACCCAGTACTTC. Its protein product is CASSPAPGQYQETQYF.